The rows below give T cell receptor beta chains drawn from one sample of a study of early T cells in non-severe SARS-CoV-2 infection. TCRdb processed the 5' RACE reads anew with MiXCR; each CDR3 protein has one entry. This table has 120,000 or so distinct CDR3 sequences, approximately 12% appearing once. Specimen: whole blood, collected at baseline. These receptors all come from an adult who was a healthcare worker with PCR-confirmed SARS-CoV-2 infection or an uninfected control (not recorded which). Both conserved end residues are part of each CDR3. D genes are given only for firm matches. Size is omitted from some rows. Given values are once, few, many or a class for expanded clones.

d_call: -; v_call: TRBV29-1; clone_size: few; j_call: TRBJ2-7; cdr3_nt: TGCAGCGTTGAAGAGGCAGGGCCCCACGAGCAGTACTTC; cdr3_aa: CSVEEAGPHEQYF
d_call: -; v_call: TRBV20-1; clone_size: -; j_call: TRBJ1-3; cdr3_nt: TGCAGTGCTACCGACGGTGGGGCCACCATATATTTT; cdr3_aa: CSATDGGATIYF
d_call: -; v_call: TRBV4-1; clone_size: many; j_call: TRBJ1-1; cdr3_nt: TGCGCCAGCAGCCAAGAAACTCTCCGTCCGGGGTTTGAAGCTTTCTTT; cdr3_aa: CASSQETLRPGFEAFF
d_call: -; v_call: TRBV5-1; clone_size: -; j_call: TRBJ2-5; cdr3_nt: TGCGCCAGCAGCTCCCGACGGGAGACCCAGTACTTC; cdr3_aa: CASSSRRETQYF
d_call: TRBD2; v_call: TRBV29-1; clone_size: few; j_call: TRBJ2-1; cdr3_nt: TGCAGCGTCGTCCTAGCGGGAGGGCCCGGCAATGAGCAGTTCTTC; cdr3_aa: CSVVLAGGPGNEQFF
d_call: -; v_call: TRBV12-3/TRBV12-4; clone_size: few; j_call: TRBJ1-5; cdr3_nt: TGTGCCAGCAGTTTCGCCCCAGGGCGAGCTCAGCCCCAGCATTTT; cdr3_aa: CASSFAPGRAQPQHF
d_call: -; v_call: TRBV20-1; clone_size: many; j_call: TRBJ1-1; cdr3_nt: TGCAGTCCGCTTAAAGACCGGAACACTGAAGCTTTCTTT; cdr3_aa: CSPLKDRNTEAFF
d_call: -; v_call: TRBV28; clone_size: -; j_call: TRBJ1-6; cdr3_nt: TGTGCCAGCAGTTTATCACCGGGCCAGTCCTATAATTCACCCCTCCACTTT; cdr3_aa: CASSLSPGQSYNSPLHF
d_call: -; v_call: TRBV7-7; clone_size: -; j_call: TRBJ2-5; cdr3_nt: TGTGCTAGCAGCTCCTCGGGAGTTCAAGAGACCCAGTACTTC; cdr3_aa: CASSSSGVQETQYF
d_call: -; v_call: TRBV24-1; clone_size: -; j_call: TRBJ2-1; cdr3_nt: TGTGCCACCAGTGATTTGACTGGTGAGCAGTTCTTC; cdr3_aa: CATSDLTGEQFF
d_call: -; v_call: TRBV29-1; clone_size: few; j_call: TRBJ1-1; cdr3_nt: TGCAGCGGACAGGACCTGAACACTGAAGCTTTCTTT; cdr3_aa: CSGQDLNTEAFF
d_call: -; v_call: TRBV19; clone_size: -; j_call: TRBJ2-4; cdr3_nt: TGTGCCAGTAGTATAGGGCCCGAGGACATTCAGTACTTC; cdr3_aa: CASSIGPEDIQYF
d_call: TRBD2; v_call: TRBV12-3/TRBV12-4; clone_size: -; j_call: TRBJ2-3; cdr3_nt: TGTGCCAGCAGTCCTAGCGGAGGGAAGGATACGCAGTATTTT; cdr3_aa: CASSPSGGKDTQYF
d_call: -; v_call: TRBV29-1; clone_size: few; j_call: TRBJ2-3; cdr3_nt: TGCAGCGGCACTGGCGGTGCAGATACGCAGTATTTT; cdr3_aa: CSGTGGADTQYF
d_call: -; v_call: TRBV18; clone_size: few; j_call: TRBJ1-6; cdr3_nt: TGTGCCAGCTCCCCAGACCGGAATTCACCCCTCCACTTT; cdr3_aa: CASSPDRNSPLHF
d_call: TRBD1; v_call: TRBV20-1; clone_size: many; j_call: TRBJ1-5; cdr3_nt: TGCAGTGCACAGGACAGGGCTTTGGATCAGCCCCAGCATTTT; cdr3_aa: CSAQDRALDQPQHF
d_call: -; v_call: TRBV28; clone_size: many; j_call: TRBJ1-1; cdr3_nt: TGTGCCAGCAGTTTAAGTCAGGGGTCAAGGAACACTGAAGCTTTCTTT; cdr3_aa: CASSLSQGSRNTEAFF
d_call: -; v_call: TRBV30; clone_size: -; j_call: TRBJ2-2; cdr3_nt: TGTGCCTGGAGGGGAGGAGTGAACACCGGGGAGCTGTTTTTT; cdr3_aa: CAWRGGVNTGELFF
d_call: -; v_call: TRBV7-8; clone_size: few; j_call: TRBJ2-6; cdr3_nt: TGTGCCAGCAGCTTAGTGGGGTCCTCTGGGGCCAACGTCCTGACTTTC; cdr3_aa: CASSLVGSSGANVLTF
d_call: -; v_call: TRBV2; clone_size: -; j_call: TRBJ1-1; cdr3_nt: TGTGCCAGCAGTTTACAGCAGAACACTGAAGCTTTCTTT; cdr3_aa: CASSLQQNTEAFF
d_call: -; v_call: TRBV11-2; clone_size: -; j_call: TRBJ2-3; cdr3_nt: TGTGCCAGCAGCTTACTTGCGGGTCTCACAGATACGCAGTATTTT; cdr3_aa: CASSLLAGLTDTQYF
d_call: TRBD2; v_call: TRBV2; clone_size: -; j_call: TRBJ2-3; cdr3_nt: TGTGCCAGCAGTGTTAGGCGCGGGGGTGTTTCTAGCACAGATACGCAGTATTTT; cdr3_aa: CASSVRRGGVSSTDTQYF
d_call: -; v_call: TRBV7-2; clone_size: many; j_call: TRBJ2-4; cdr3_nt: TGTGCCAGCAGCTGGGACTCGAGGAACATTCAGTACTTC; cdr3_aa: CASSWDSRNIQYF
d_call: -; v_call: TRBV20-1; clone_size: many; j_call: TRBJ1-1; cdr3_nt: TGCAGCTTCCTGGGAGAAACTGAAGCTTTCTTT; cdr3_aa: CSFLGETEAFF
d_call: -; v_call: TRBV19; clone_size: -; j_call: TRBJ1-5; cdr3_nt: TGTGCCAGTAGTATAGCCCCCAACGGGGGCCATCAGCCCCAGCATTTT; cdr3_aa: CASSIAPNGGHQPQHF
d_call: TRBD1; v_call: TRBV7-2; clone_size: many; j_call: TRBJ1-2; cdr3_nt: TGTGCCAGCAGCCTGAGGACAGGTGAAGGTGGCTACACCTTC; cdr3_aa: CASSLRTGEGGYTF